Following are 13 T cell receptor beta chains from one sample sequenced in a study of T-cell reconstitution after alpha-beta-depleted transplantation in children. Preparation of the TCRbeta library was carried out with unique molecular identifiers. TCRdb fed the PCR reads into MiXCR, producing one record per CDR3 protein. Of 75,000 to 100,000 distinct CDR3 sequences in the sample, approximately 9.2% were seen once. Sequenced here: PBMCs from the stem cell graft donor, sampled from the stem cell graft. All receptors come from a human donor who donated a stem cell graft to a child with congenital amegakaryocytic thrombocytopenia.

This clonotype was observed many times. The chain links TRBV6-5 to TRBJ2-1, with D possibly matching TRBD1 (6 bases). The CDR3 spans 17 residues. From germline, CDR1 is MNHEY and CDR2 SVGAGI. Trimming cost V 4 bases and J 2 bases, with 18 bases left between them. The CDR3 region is CASSSIRGQGAYNEQFF. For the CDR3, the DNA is TGTGCCAGCAGTTCCATCAGGGGCCAAGGCGCCTACAATGAGCAGTTCTTC.

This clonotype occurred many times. CDR3 residues: CASSEGGWGTEAFF. In nucleotides, the CDR3 is TGCGCCAGCAGTGAGGGGGGATGGGGCACTGAAGCTTTCTTT. V is TRBV5-1 and J is TRBJ1-1, with TRBD1 as a possible D gene (6 bases). Trimming took off 5 bases at V and 4 bases at J, with 15 bases between the two ends. From germline, CDR1 is SGHRS and CDR2 YFSETQ. The CDR3 consists of 14 residues.

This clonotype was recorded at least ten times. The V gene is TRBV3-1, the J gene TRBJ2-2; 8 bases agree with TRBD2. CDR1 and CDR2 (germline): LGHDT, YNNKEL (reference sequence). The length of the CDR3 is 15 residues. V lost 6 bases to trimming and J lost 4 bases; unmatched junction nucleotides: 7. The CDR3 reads CASRGREGLTGELFF. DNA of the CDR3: TGTGCCAGCAGAGGCCGGGAGGGCCTCACCGGGGAGCTGTTTTTT.

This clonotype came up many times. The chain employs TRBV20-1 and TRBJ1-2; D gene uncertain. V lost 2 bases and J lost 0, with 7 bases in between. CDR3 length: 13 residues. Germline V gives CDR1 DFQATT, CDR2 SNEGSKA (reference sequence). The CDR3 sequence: CSARRGANYGYTF. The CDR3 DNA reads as TGCAGTGCTAGACGGGGAGCTAACTATGGCTACACCTTC.

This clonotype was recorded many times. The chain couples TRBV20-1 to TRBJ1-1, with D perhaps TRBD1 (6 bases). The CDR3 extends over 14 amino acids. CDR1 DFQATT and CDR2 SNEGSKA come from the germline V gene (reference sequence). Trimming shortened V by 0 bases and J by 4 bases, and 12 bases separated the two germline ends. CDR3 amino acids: CSARDHGGFTEAFF. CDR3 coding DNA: TGCAGTGCTAGAGATCACGGGGGCTTCACTGAAGCTTTCTTT.

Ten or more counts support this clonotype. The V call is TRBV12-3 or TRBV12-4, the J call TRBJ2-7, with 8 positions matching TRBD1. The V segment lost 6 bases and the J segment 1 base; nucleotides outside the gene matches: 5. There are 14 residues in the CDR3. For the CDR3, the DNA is TGTGCCAGCAGAGATACAGGGGGTTCCTACGAGCAGTACTTC. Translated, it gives CASRDTGGSYEQYF.

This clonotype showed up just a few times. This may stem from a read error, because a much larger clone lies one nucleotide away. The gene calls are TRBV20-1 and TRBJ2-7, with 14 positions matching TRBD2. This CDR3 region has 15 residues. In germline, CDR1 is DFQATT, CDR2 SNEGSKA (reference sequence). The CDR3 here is CCAVKPGLAGDEQYF. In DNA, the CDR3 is TGCTGTGCTGTCAAACCGGGACTAGCGGGAGACGAGCAGTACTTC.

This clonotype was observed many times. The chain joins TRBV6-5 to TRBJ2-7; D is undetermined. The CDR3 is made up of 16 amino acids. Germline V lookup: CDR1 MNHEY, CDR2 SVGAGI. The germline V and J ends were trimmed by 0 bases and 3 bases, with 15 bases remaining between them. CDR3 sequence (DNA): TGTGCCAGCAGTTACTCTCAGACCCCTAACCTCTACGAGCAGTACTTC. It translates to CASSYSQTPNLYEQYF.

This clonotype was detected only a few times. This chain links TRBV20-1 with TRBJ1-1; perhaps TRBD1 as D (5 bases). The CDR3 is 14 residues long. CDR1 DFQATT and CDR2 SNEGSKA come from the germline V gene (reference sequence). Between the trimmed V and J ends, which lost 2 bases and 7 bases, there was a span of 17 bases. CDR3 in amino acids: CSARYGTSNGEAFF. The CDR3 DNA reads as TGCAGTGCTAGATACGGGACCTCGAACGGTGAAGCTTTCTTT.

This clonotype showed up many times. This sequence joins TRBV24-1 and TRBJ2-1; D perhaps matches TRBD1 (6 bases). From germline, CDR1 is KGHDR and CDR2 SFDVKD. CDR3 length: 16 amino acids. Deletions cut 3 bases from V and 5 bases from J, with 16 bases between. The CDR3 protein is CATSDPTPTGNNEQFF. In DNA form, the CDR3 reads TGTGCCACCAGTGATCCTACCCCCACAGGGAACAATGAGCAGTTCTTC.

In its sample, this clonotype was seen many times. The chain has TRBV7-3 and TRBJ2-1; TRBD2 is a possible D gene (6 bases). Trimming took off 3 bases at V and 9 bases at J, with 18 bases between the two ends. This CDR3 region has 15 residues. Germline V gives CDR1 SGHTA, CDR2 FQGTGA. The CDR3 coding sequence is TGTGCCAGCAGCTTCGGGGGAGAGGAGAACACTGAGCAGTTCTTC. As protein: CASSFGGEENTEQFF.

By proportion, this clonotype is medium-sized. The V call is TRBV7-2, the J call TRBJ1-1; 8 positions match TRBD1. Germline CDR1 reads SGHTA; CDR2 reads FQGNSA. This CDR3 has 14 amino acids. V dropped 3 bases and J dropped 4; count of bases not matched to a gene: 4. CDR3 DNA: TGTGCCAGCAGCTTGGGACAGGACCTCACTGAAGCTTTCTTT. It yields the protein CASSLGQDLTEAFF.

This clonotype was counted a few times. CDR3 coding DNA: TGTGCCAGCGGGGCCCATTGGTCGCTGGACAATGAGCAGTTCTTC. Its translation is CASGAHWSLDNEQFF. The rearrangement joins TRBV28 to TRBJ2-1; the D gene is possibly TRBD1 (5 bases). There are 15 residues in the CDR3. The germline gives CDR1 MDHEN, CDR2 SYDVKM. Trimming pared 8 bases from V and 5 bases from J, leaving 19 bases between.